According to its frequency, the clone carrying this TCR beta chain is medium-sized. The germline gives CDR1 LNHNV, CDR2 YYDKDF (reference sequence). CDR3 length equals 16 residues. With the 10x single-cell sequencing reads reprocessed, TCRdb shows one record per CDR3 protein and no DNA. The sample's table shows about 480 distinct CDR3 sequences. This entry belongs to a study of CD8 T cells in cerebrospinal fluid in Alzheimer's disease. Confirmation of patient neurodegeneration relied on biomarkers such as neurofilament, amyloid-beta and tau. Specimen: cerebrospinal fluid. The rearrangement joins TRBV15 to TRBJ2-5; the TCRdb D gene call, TRBD1, has no DNA to confirm it. This clonotype was obtained from a human donor with Parkinson's disease. CDR3 region: CATSRTPGWGAETQYF.